The clone carrying this TCR beta chain appeared a single time. The record originates from a study of blood T cell repertoires in COVID-19. Study summary: Sources were T cells, B-cell-depleted T cells, or PBMCs; the material itself was cDNA or gDNA.

The CDR3 is 14 amino acids. V shed 6 bases, J shed 3 bases, and the junction held 5 bases outside the gene matches. Germline loops: CDR1 MNHEY, CDR2 SVGAGI. The Seattle patients, enrolled during active infection, were followed longitudinally. Produced via immunoSEQ multiplex PCR; TCRdb's table is partial and in-frame only. The repertoire holds approximately 170,000 clones, with under 85% as singletons. Sequenced: peripheral blood. This TCR was recovered from an older man with COVID-19, enrolled during active disease. This sequence joins TRBV6-5 and TRBJ1-1; TRBD1 matches at 9 bases. The CDR3 DNA reads TGTGCCAGCAGCCGGGACAGGGCGCACACTGAAGCTTTCTTT. It is translated as CASSRDRAHTEAFF.